A selection of T cell receptor beta chains follows, all from one sample in a study of shared clonotypes between healthy human individuals. Profiling relied on immunoSEQ multiplex PCR, and the TCRdb table lists in-frame clones only, not all of them. The table records 190,000 or so clones, 66% of them present only once. What was sequenced was memory CD4+ T cells sorted from blood. The receptors derive from a man younger than 40 in good health. Each CDR3 is given with its conserved first and last residue. The D gene is left open where the match is weak. Clone size is stated in some rows and not others, as once, few, many or a class when expanded.

j_gene: TRBJ2-5; d_gene: TRBD2; v_gene: TRBV2; abundance: once; CDR3nt: TGTGCCAGCAGTGAAGCGCTGGCGGGAGGGGGTCAAGAGACCCAGTACTTC; CDR3aa: CASSEALAGGGQETQYF
j_gene: TRBJ1-5; d_gene: .; v_gene: TRBV7-2; abundance: many; CDR3nt: TGTGCCAGCAGCTTAGCGCCCGTTCAGCCCCAGCATTTT; CDR3aa: CASSLAPVQPQHF
j_gene: TRBJ2-2; d_gene: TRBD1; v_gene: TRBV4-3; abundance: once; CDR3nt: TGCGCCAGCGGTACCACAGGGGGCCACACCGGGGAGCTGTTTTTT; CDR3aa: CASGTTGGHTGELFF
j_gene: TRBJ2-1; d_gene: .; v_gene: TRBV14; abundance: few; CDR3nt: TGTGCCAGCAGCCAACTCCCCCTGGGTGAGCAGTTCTTC; CDR3aa: CASSQLPLGEQFF
j_gene: TRBJ2-3; d_gene: .; v_gene: TRBV29-1; abundance: .; CDR3nt: TGCAGCGTTGGGCGTTCTAGCACAGATACGCAGTATTTT; CDR3aa: CSVGRSSTDTQYF
j_gene: TRBJ1-5; d_gene: .; v_gene: TRBV12-2; abundance: .; CDR3nt: TGTGCAAGTCGCTTAGCGCGGGGGCGCTATAGCAATCAGCCCCAGCATTTT; CDR3aa: CASRLARGRYSNQPQHF
j_gene: TRBJ1-2; d_gene: TRBD1; v_gene: TRBV20-1; abundance: .; CDR3nt: TGCAGTGCAAAGTCGACAGGGGGCACCTTC; CDR3aa: CSAKSTGGTF
j_gene: TRBJ2-2; d_gene: TRBD1; v_gene: TRBV7-8; abundance: few; CDR3nt: TGTGCCAGCAGCTTGACCGGACAGGGTATTTCCGGGGAGCTGTTTTTT; CDR3aa: CASSLTGQGISGELFF
j_gene: TRBJ2-7; d_gene: TRBD2; v_gene: TRBV19; abundance: .; CDR3nt: TGTGCCAGTAGTATACTGGGAGGGAGGTATGCCGAGCAGTACTTC; CDR3aa: CASSILGGRYAEQYF
j_gene: TRBJ2-7; d_gene: .; v_gene: TRBV4-1; abundance: once; CDR3nt: TGCGCCAGCAGCCTGGCCAGAAGAGCGGACTACGAGCAGTACTTC; CDR3aa: CASSLARRADYEQYF